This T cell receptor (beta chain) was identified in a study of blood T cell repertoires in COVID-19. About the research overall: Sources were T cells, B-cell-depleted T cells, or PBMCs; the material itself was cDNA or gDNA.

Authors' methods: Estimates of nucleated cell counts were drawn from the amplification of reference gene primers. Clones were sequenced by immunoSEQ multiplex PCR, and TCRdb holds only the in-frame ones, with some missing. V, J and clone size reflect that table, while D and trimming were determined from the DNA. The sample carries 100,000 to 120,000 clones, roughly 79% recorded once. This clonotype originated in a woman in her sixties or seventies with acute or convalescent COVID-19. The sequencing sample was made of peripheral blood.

This chain's CDR3 is CASSFIGGFQYF. The CDR3 region has the DNA TGTGCCAGCAGTTTCATCGGGGGTTTCCAGTACTTC. The chain recombines TRBV12-3 or TRBV12-4 with TRBJ2-7, with a weak D call TRBD2 (6 bases). The CDR3 contains 12 residues. Trimming pared 3 bases from V and 10 bases from J, leaving 13 bases between.